This T cell receptor (beta chain) was identified during a study of OX40 agonist ivuxolimab in advanced cancers. About the study: Partial response was recorded in three patients: one hepatocellular carcinoma and two cutaneous melanoma cases.

To note about this clone: The antigen is unknown.

Germline lookup yields CDR1 ENHRY and CDR2 SYGVKD. V lost 0 bases and J 7 bases, leaving 9 bases between the germline ends. The CDR3 loop spans 14 amino acids. Only in-frame clones appear in the TCRdb table, and some are missing; sequencing was by immunoSEQ multiplex PCR. The sample has fewer than 70,000 clones, around 88% seen once. Study-level findings and limits: The authors also found low normalized T-cell clonal expansion in some nonresponders.

The receptor's source is an adult with an advanced solid tumor such as melanoma, head and neck, liver or kidney cancer. The chain recombines TRBV10-3 with TRBJ1-4; the D gene is possibly TRBD1 (5 bases). Here the sequenced sample was CD4+ or CD8+ T cells sorted from blood, taken in a trial of the OX40 agonist ivuxolimab. The CDR3 protein is CAISESAGREKLFF. DNA for the CDR3: TGTGCCATCAGTGAGTCGGCAGGGCGTGAAAAACTGTTTTTT.